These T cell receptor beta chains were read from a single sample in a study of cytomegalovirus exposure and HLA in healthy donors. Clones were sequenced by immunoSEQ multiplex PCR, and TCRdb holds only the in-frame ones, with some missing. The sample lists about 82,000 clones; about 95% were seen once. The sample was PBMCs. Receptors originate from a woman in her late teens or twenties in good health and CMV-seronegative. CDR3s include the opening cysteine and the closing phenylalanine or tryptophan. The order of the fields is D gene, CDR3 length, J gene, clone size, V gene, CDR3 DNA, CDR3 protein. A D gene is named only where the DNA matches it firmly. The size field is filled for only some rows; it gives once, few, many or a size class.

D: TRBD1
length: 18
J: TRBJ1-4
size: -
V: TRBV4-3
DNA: TGCGCCAGCAGCCAAGATCTTTCAGGGACAGAGGGGAATGAAAAACTGTTTTTT
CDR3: CASSQDLSGTEGNEKLFF

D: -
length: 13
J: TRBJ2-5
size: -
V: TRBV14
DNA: TGTGCCAGCAGCCAAGACCCTCACTCCACCCAGTACTTC
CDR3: CASSQDPHSTQYF

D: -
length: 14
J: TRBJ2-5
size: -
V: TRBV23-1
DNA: TGCGCCAGCAGTCCACAGGGACGCCAAGAGACCCAGTACTTC
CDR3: CASSPQGRQETQYF

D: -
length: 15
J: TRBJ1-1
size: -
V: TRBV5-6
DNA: TGTGCCAGCAGCTCCCTCGAGGGAAGAAGGACTGAAGCTTTCTTT
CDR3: CASSSLEGRRTEAFF

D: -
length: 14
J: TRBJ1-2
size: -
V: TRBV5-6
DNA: TGTGCCAGCAGCTTGGTACAGGATAACTATGGCTACACCTTC
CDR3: CASSLVQDNYGYTF

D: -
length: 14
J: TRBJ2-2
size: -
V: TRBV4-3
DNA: TGCGCCAGCAGGGAGGAGGCGAACACCGGGGAGCTGTTTTTT
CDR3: CASREEANTGELFF

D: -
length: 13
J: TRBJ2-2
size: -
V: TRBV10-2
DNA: TGCGCCAGCAGACTTACGAACACCGGGGAGCTGTTTTTT
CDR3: CASRLTNTGELFF

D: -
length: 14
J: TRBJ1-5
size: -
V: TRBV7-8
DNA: TGTGCCAGCACAAAGCGGGGCATTAATCAGCCCCAGCATTTT
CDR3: CASTKRGINQPQHF

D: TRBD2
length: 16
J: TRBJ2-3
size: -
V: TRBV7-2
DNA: TGTGCCAGCAGCCGCGGACTAGCGGGGCGCACAGATACGCAGTATTTT
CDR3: CASSRGLAGRTDTQYF

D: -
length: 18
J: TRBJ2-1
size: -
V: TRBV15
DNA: TGTGCCACCAGCAGAGATTGGGCTGTTTCCAGCTCCTACAATGAGCAGTTCTTC
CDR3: CATSRDWAVSSSYNEQFF

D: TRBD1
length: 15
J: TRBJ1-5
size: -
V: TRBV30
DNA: TGTGCCTGGAGCCCCGGGACAGGGTTCGGTCAGCCCCAGCATTTT
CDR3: CAWSPGTGFGQPQHF

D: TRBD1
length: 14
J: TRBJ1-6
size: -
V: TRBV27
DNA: TGTGCCAGCAGTTGGCAGGGGGTCAATTCACCCCTCCACTTT
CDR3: CASSWQGVNSPLHF

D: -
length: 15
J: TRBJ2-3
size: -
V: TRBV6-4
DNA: TGTGCCAGCAGTGACTCATCGGGAGCAACAGATACGCAGTATTTT
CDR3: CASSDSSGATDTQYF

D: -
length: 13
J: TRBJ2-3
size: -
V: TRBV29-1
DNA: TGCAGCGTTGAAGCGGGGGGCACAGATACGCAGTATTTT
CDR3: CSVEAGGTDTQYF

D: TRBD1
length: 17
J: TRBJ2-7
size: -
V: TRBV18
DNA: TGTGCCAGCTCACCGGCCCGGGCCGGGACAGGAGGCCACGAGCAGTACTTC
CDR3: CASSPARAGTGGHEQYF

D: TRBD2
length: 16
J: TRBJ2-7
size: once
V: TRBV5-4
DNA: TGTGCCACCCCGCTTCAGACTAGCGGGGATACCTACGAGCAGTACTTC
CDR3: CATPLQTSGDTYEQYF

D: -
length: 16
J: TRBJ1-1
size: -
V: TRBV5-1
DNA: TGCGCCAGCAGGGGTGGCGATGGCGGGTTGGACACTGAAGCTTTCTTT
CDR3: CASRGGDGGLDTEAFF

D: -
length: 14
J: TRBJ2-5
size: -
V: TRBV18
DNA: TGTGCCAGCTCACCTGGGGCAGGGCGGGAGACCCAGTACTTC
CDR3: CASSPGAGRETQYF

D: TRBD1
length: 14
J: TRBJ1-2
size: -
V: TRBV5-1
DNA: TGCGCCAGCAGCTCAGGGACAGGGGGATATGGCTACACCTTC
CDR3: CASSSGTGGYGYTF

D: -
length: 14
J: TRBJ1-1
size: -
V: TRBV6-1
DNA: TGTGCCAGCAGTCCTTTAGCAGCTAACACTGAAGCTTTCTTT
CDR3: CASSPLAANTEAFF

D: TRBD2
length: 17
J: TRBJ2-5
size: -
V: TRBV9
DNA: TGTGCCAGCAGCGCCGGACTAGCGGGAGCGTACCAAGAGACCCAGTACTTC
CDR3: CASSAGLAGAYQETQYF

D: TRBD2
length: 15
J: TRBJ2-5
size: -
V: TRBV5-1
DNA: TGCGCCAGCAGCTTAGGCCTAGCGGGGGTAGAGACCCAGTACTTC
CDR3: CASSLGLAGVETQYF

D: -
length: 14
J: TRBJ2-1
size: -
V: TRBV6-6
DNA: TGTGCCAGCAGTCGCCGGGAGAAGGACAATGAGCAGTTCTTC
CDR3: CASSRREKDNEQFF

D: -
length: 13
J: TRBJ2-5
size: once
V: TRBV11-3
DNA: TGTGCCAGCAGCCGGACTCTTCAAGAGACCCAGTACTTC
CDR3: CASSRTLQETQYF

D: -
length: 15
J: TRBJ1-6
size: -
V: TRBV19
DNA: TGTGCCAGTAGTACCTGGGAAGGGGTAGGTTCACCCCTCCACTTT
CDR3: CASSTWEGVGSPLHF

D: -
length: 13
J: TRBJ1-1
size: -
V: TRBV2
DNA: TGTGCCAGCACGGGTTACCAGAACACTGAAGCTTTCTTT
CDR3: CASTGYQNTEAFF